Each of the 21 T cell receptor beta chains below was sequenced from the same sample in a study of tumor and adjacent non-tumor tissue in lung cancer. No cell sorting was done before RNA was extracted from the tissue. This non-tumor lung sample came from over 3 cm beyond the tumor edge. TCRbeta libraries were built with three rounds of nested PCR, modified from ARM-PCR. Each CDR3 protein is one row after TCRdb ran MiXCR on the multiplex PCR reads. The sample holds about 76,000 distinct CDR3 sequences, roughly 80% seen once. Sequencing used distant non-tumor lung tissue. The receptor source for this set is a man aged 55 to 69 with non-small cell lung cancer.

This clonotype was seen ten or more times. This sequence joins TRBV20-1 and TRBJ2-7, with 8 nucleotides matching TRBD2. Germline V gene data show CDR1 as DFQATT and CDR2 as SNEGSKA (reference sequence). With V trimmed by 3 bases and J by 5 bases, 6 bases remained unmatched. The CDR3 extends over 13 amino acids. The CDR3 reads CSARGREDHEQYF. In DNA form, the CDR3 reads TGCAGTGCTAGGGGGCGGGAGGACCACGAGCAGTACTTC.

This clonotype was counted between two and nine times. This may come from a read error, since a much larger clone is one base off. This sequence joins TRBV20-1 and TRBJ1-6; 7 nucleotides agree with TRBD1. Germline V gives CDR1 DFQATT, CDR2 SNEGSKA (reference sequence). The junction had 13 bases not matched to a gene; V was cut back by 6 bases and J by 8 bases. CDR3 length: 15 amino acids. The CDR3 nucleotides are TGCAGTGCCAAAAGCTCGGGACAGCATTATTCACCCCTCCACTTT. This encodes CSAKSSGQHYSPLHF.

On this clonotype itself: It is likely a read error, because the conserved phenylalanine at the end of the CDR3 is missing. It is unclear where the CDR3 begins or ends on the DNA, so no DNA is shown, and the CDR3 is as TCRdb lists it. The chain employs TRBV20-1 and TRBJ2-1. The germline V gene encodes CDR1 DFQATT and CDR2 SNEGSKA (reference sequence). The CDR3 contains 13 residues when both ends are counted. The chain's CDR3 is CSARDQPGNEQFL.

V gene TRBV20-1 combines with J gene TRBJ2-2; D remains unclear. CDR3 length: 14 residues. Germline CDR1 reads DFQATT; CDR2 reads SNEGSKA (reference sequence). Trimming left V 2 bases short and J 9 bases short, with 16 bases between. This CDR3 is CSARFSENARELFF. CDR3 DNA sequence: TGCAGTGCTAGATTCTCCGAGAACGCCCGGGAGCTGTTTTTT.

In its sample, this clonotype was seen a few times. A read error may account for a junction end that differs from germline. The J gene is TRBJ2-4, the V gene TRBV7-9, with TRBD2 as a possible D gene (6 bases). This CDR3 is built from 17 residues. Germline V gene data show CDR1 as SEHNR and CDR2 as FQNEAQ (reference sequence). The CDR3 here is CASSFGAGGDRKTIQYF. In nucleotides, the CDR3 is TGTGCCAGCAGTTTCGGGGCTGGCGGGGACCGGAAAACCATTCAGTACTTC. Drawing the rest from reference TRBV7-9 and TRBJ2-4, the complete variable domain is DTGVSQNPRHKITKRGQNVTFRCDPISEHNRLYWYRQTLGQGPEFLTYFQNEAQLEKSRLLSDRFSAERPKGSFSTLEIQRTEQGDSAMYLCASSFGAGGDRKTIQYFGAGTRLSVL.

A word on this clonotype: The CDR3 carries no conserved terminal phenylalanine or tryptophan, so it likely arises from a read error. V usage is TRBV11-3 and J usage is TRBJ2-2; the match to TRBD2 covers 9 bases. This CDR3 region has 18 residues. Germline CDR1 reads SGHNT; CDR2 reads YENEEA. CDR3 bases: TGTGCCAACAGCTCCCGTGGAGCGGGAGGATACAGAGCCGGGGAGCTGTTTTAT. Protein: CANSSRGAGGYRAGELFY.

About this clonotype itself: A read error may produce the germline difference seen at one junction end. The V and J genes are TRBV25-1 and TRBJ2-3; no clear D. The CDR3 loop spans 17 amino acids. Per the germline V gene, CDR1 is MGHDK and CDR2 is SYGVNS. The CDR3 DNA reads as TGTGCCAGCAGTGCTATCAAGGCCCACGGTGGCACTGATACGCAGTATTTT. It translates to CASSAIKAHGGTDTQYF.

Notes on this clonotype: The final CDR3 position lacks the conserved phenylalanine or tryptophan, pointing to a likely read error. CDR3 coding DNA: TGTGCCAACAGTTTCCCAGGGATACTGAACATTGAAGCTTTCATT. This translates into CANSFPGILNIEAFI. This chain connects TRBV12-3 or TRBV12-4 to TRBJ1-1; tentative D call: TRBD1 (5 bases). The CDR3 consists of 15 residues.

With respect to this clonotype: One end of the junction varies from germline; a read error may be responsible. The V call is TRBV6-5, the J call TRBJ1-1; no definite D call. The V gene's germline CDR1 is MNHEY and CDR2 SVGAGI. The CDR3 totals 13 residues. The CDR3 nucleotides read TGTGGCAGCAGTAGCATTAGTTCTCGGGAAACTTTCTTT. It codes for CGSSSISSRETFF.

Comments on this clonotype: An end of the junction differs from the germline gene, which may be a read error. V usage is TRBV4-1 and J usage is TRBJ2-1; D uncertain. CDR3 length: 16 residues. The germline CDR1 and CDR2 sequences are MGHRA and YSYEKL. CDR3 nucleotides: TGCGCCAGCACCCAAGTCGACATGATCTCCTACAATGAGCAATTCTTC. As protein: CASTQVDMISYNEQFF.

The chain combines TRBV29-1 with TRBJ2-1; TRBD2 is a possible D gene (5 bases). This CDR3 is built from 15 residues. The germline CDR1 and CDR2 sequences are SQVTM and ANQGSEA. V lost 7 bases to trimming and J lost 9 bases, with 25 bases between them. The CDR3 sequence is CSGTIRAVGPSEQFF. DNA of the CDR3: TGCAGCGGGACGATACGAGCGGTAGGGCCCAGTGAGCAGTTCTTC.

The sample holds many counts of this clonotype. The V gene is TRBV6-2 or TRBV6-3, the J gene TRBJ2-1; D possibly matches TRBD1 or TRBD2 (5 bases each). Germline V gives CDR1 MNHEY, CDR2 SVGEGT. The V end lost 6 bases, the J end lost 0 bases, and 12 bases lay between the germline ends. CDR3 length: 15 residues. The CDR3 DNA reads TGTGCCAGCAGACCGAGGGGTAGCTCCTACAATGAGCAGTTCTTC. Encoded protein: CASRPRGSSYNEQFF.

Worth noting for this clonotype: In this CDR3 the conserved last residue, phenylalanine or tryptophan, is missing, so a read error is likely. This chain connects TRBV20-1 to TRBJ2-3, with D maybe TRBD1 (5 bases). The CDR3 totals 15 residues. The germline gives CDR1 DFQATT, CDR2 SNEGSKA (reference sequence). The CDR3 DNA sequence: TGCAGTGCTAGTGCGGAAAAAAGGGGTCCAGAAACGCAGTATTTA. It codes for CSASAEKRGPETQYL.

A word on this clonotype: Mismatch with germline at one junction end may stem from a read error. CDR3 DNA: TGTGCCTGCAGTTACTCCCCGGGAGAGAAGACCCTCCGCTTT. It is translated as CACSYSPGEKTLRF. The rearrangement links TRBV6-5 to TRBJ1-6; D gene uncertain. The CDR3 contains 14 residues. Germline CDR1 reads MNHEY; CDR2 reads SVGAGI.

In nucleotides, the CDR3 is TGTGCCAGCACTTTAGGGTCCAGCGGGGGGTCCCAAGAGACCCAGTTCTTC. Translation gives CASTLGSSGGSQETQFF. The V gene is TRBV11-1, the J gene TRBJ2-5, with 9 bases matching TRBD2. TRBJ2-1 matches the DNA end more closely, so the J call is doubtful. The CDR3 contains 17 residues. Germline values: CDR1 SGHAT, CDR2 FQDESV (reference sequence).

This clonotype was picked up one time. A junction end diverges from the germline sequence, so it may reflect a read error. This chain connects TRBV6-5 to TRBJ2-7; tentatively, D is TRBD2 (5 bases). CDR1 and CDR2 (germline): MNHEY, SVGAGI. The CDR3 consists of 15 residues. The CDR3 spells CASGNWGVTRYEHYF. The CDR3 DNA reads TGTGCCAGTGGCAATTGGGGAGTCACTCGCTACGAGCACTACTTC.

As to this clonotype: This could be a read error, since a much larger clone is one nucleotide away. The rearrangement uses TRBV6-4 and TRBJ2-3; D is undetermined. Germline-derived CDR1 and CDR2 are MRHNA and SNTAGT. The CDR3 loop spans 15 amino acids. DNA for the CDR3: TGTGTCAGCAGTGATGGTCCGGCTAGCACAGATACGCAGTATTTT. Translated: CVSSDGPASTDTQYF.

Regarding this clonotype: A much more abundant neighbour one base away suggests this may be a read error. The chain joins TRBV28 to TRBJ2-1; no clear D. V lost 3 bases, J lost 8 bases, and 14 bases lay in between. This CDR3 region has 14 residues. CDR1 MDHEN and CDR2 SYDVKM come from the germline V gene. CDR3 amino acids: CASSFQPRSDEQFF. The CDR3 DNA reads TGTGCCAGCAGTTTCCAGCCCAGGTCCGATGAGCAGTTCTTC.

The V and J genes are TRBV29-1 and TRBJ2-1; 8 nucleotides line up with TRBD2. Germline CDR1 SQVTM, CDR2 ANQGSEA. V lost 7 bases, J lost 5 bases, and 10 bases stayed unmatched. The CDR3 runs 14 residues. The CDR3: CSAICLAGNNEQFF. DNA for the CDR3: TGCAGCGCCATATGCCTAGCGGGTAACAATGAGCAGTTCTTC.

This clonotype was detected ten times or more. The chain uses TRBV4-3 and TRBJ2-1; the match to TRBD2 covers 7 bases. Germline CDR1 LGHNA, CDR2 YSLEER. Germline trimming cut 2 bases from V and 5 bases from J; bases unmatched to any gene: 9. This CDR3 is built from 16 residues. DNA for the CDR3: TGCGCCAGCAGCCAAAACCGGGACTACCAAAACAATGAGCAGTTCTTC. Its translation: CASSQNRDYQNNEQFF.

In regard to this clonotype: Mismatch with germline at one junction end may stem from a read error. The J gene is TRBJ1-5, the V gene TRBV20-1; perhaps TRBD1 as D (6 bases). Per the germline V gene, CDR1 is DFQATT and CDR2 is SNEGSKA (reference sequence). This CDR3 has 15 residues. CDR3 in amino acids: CSAKYRVNSNQPHHF. Written as DNA, the CDR3 is TGCAGTGCGAAGTACAGGGTTAATAGCAATCAGCCCCATCATTTT.